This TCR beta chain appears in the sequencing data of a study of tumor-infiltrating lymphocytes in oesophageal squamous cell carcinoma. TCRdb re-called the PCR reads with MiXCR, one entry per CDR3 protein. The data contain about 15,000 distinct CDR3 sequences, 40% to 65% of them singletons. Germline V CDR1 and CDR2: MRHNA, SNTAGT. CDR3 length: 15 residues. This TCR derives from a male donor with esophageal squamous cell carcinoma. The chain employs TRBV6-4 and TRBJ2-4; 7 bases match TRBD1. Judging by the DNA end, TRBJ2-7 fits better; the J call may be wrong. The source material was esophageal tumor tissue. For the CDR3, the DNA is TGTGCCAGCAGTTACGTGGCAGGGGGCTCCTACGAGCAGTACTTC. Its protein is CASSYVAGGSYEQYF.